Below, 32 T cell receptor beta chains from the same sample are listed, as sequenced in a study of metastatic and nonmetastatic thyroid tumors. TCRdb reprocessed the PCR reads using MiXCR. The table lists about 25,000 clones, 20% to 25% of them singletons, with over 25% in the top ten. Thyroid surgery had not been preceded by any treatment in any patient. The material sequenced was blood. Source of these receptors: a male donor with papillary thyroid cancer or a benign thyroid nodule (not recorded which). Some clones in this sample may be carry-over from other donors' samples.

CDR3 sequence (DNA): TGTGCCGGAGACAGGGACCGGATCTACGAGCAGTACTTC. This gives the protein CAGDRDRIYEQYF. The chain has TRBV30 and TRBJ2-7; 7 bases line up with TRBD1. The CDR3 is 13 amino acids. Germline V gene lookup returns CDR1 GTSNPN and CDR2 SVGIG (reference sequence). V was pared by 8 bases and J by 3 bases, with 10 bases of the junction left unmatched.

This chain joins TRBV6-1 and TRBJ1-3, with unresolved D. The CDR3 has 13 residues. V was pared by 7 bases and J by 0 bases, with 7 bases between. The germline V gene encodes CDR1 MNHNS and CDR2 SASEGT. The CDR3 sequence: CASTKNSGNTIYF. CDR3 bases: TGTGCCAGCACCAAAAACTCTGGAAACACCATATATTTT.

This clone was seen ten or more times. J is TRBJ2-3 and V is TRBV6-6; possible D gene TRBD1, 6 bases. Trimming removed 0 bases from V and 5 bases from J, with 12 bases in between. This CDR3 comprises 15 residues. Germline V gene lookup returns CDR1 MNHNY and CDR2 SVGAGI (reference sequence). For the CDR3, the DNA is TGTGCCAGCAGTTACTCGAAGGACAGTCAAGATACGCAGTATTTT. Translation gives CASSYSKDSQDTQYF.

This clone was seen repeatedly, ten times or more. The chain employs TRBV5-6 and TRBJ1-2; no clear D. Looked up from germline, CDR1 is SGHDT and CDR2 is YYEEEE. The V gene lost 4 bases and the J gene lost 5 bases, with 9 bases spanning the gap. The CDR3 is made up of 12 amino acids. The CDR3 sequence is CASSLLRYGYTF. As DNA, the CDR3 is TGTGCCAGCAGCCTACTACGTTATGGCTACACCTTC.

This clone was counted ten times or more. The chain is built from TRBV5-1 and TRBJ1-5, with D possibly being TRBD1 (5 bases). This CDR3 has 14 residues. Germline lookup yields CDR1 SGHRS and CDR2 YFSETQ. Trimming removed 0 bases from V and 6 bases from J, with 10 bases in between. CDR3 in DNA: TGCGCCAGCAGCTTGGAACCGGGGACTCAGCCCCAGCATTTT. It translates to CASSLEPGTQPQHF.

In this sample, this clone turned up many times. The chain carries TRBV20-1 and TRBJ1-5, with TRBD1 identical over 7 bases. Per the germline V gene, CDR1 is DFQATT and CDR2 is SNEGSKA (reference sequence). With V trimmed by 6 bases and J by 2 bases, 1 base remained unmatched. This CDR3 is 12 amino acids long. The CDR3 here is CSATGGNQPQHF. CDR3 coding DNA: TGCAGTGCCACAGGGGGCAATCAGCCCCAGCATTTT.

This clone was recorded at least ten times. This sequence joins TRBV14 and TRBJ2-6, with D hard to call. Trimming removed 1 base at V and 4 bases at J, with 11 bases between. The CDR3 runs to 16 residues. Germline V gene sequence: CDR1 SGHDN, CDR2 FVKESK. The CDR3 reads CASSQVQGMGANVLTF. CDR3 coding DNA: TGTGCCAGCAGCCAAGTTCAAGGGATGGGGGCCAACGTCCTGACTTTC.

The V call is TRBV11-2, the J call TRBJ2-1; 13 bases map to TRBD2. After removal of 1 base from V and 12 bases from J, the junction contained 6 bases not matched to a gene. The CDR3 extends over 15 amino acids. Germline values: CDR1 SGHAT, CDR2 FQNNGV. CDR3 nucleotide sequence: TGTGCCAGCAGCTTAGGTACCGGGACTAGCGGGATGCAGTTCTTC. It encodes CASSLGTGTSGMQFF.

This clone was detected many times. A read error may be the cause here, since a much bigger clone is one base away. The chain combines TRBV28 with TRBJ2-5; D may be TRBD1 (6 bases). Per the germline V gene, CDR1 is MDHEN and CDR2 is SYDVKM. The CDR3 runs 16 residues. Trimming took off 5 bases at V and 5 bases at J, with 21 bases between the two ends. In DNA, the CDR3 is TGTGCCAGCAGTCAATCTAAATACGCAGGGGAGGAGACCCAGTACTTC. Residues: CASSQSKYAGEETQYF. Full variable domain (rest looked up from reference TRBV28 and TRBJ2-5): DVKVTQSSRYLVKRTGEKVFLECVQDMDHENMFWYRQDPGLGLRLIYFSYDVKMKEKGDIPEGYSVSREKKERFSLILESASTNQTSMYLCASSQSKYAGEETQYFGPGTRLLVL.

This clone was counted at least ten times. The chain carries TRBV6-1 and TRBJ2-3, with 11 bases that match TRBD2. CDR3 length: 15 amino acids. Germline CDR1 is MNHNS and CDR2 is SASEGT. V gave up 3 bases and J gave up 4 bases; unmatched junction bases: 3. The CDR3, as DNA: TGTGCCAGCAGTGACCTAGCGGGGGGATCAGATACGCAGTATTTT. It yields the protein CASSDLAGGSDTQYF.

This clone was counted many times. CDR3 region: CASSEMFPGASSNQPQHF. CDR3 coding DNA: TGTGCCAGCAGTGAAATGTTTCCGGGGGCTAGTAGCAATCAGCCCCAGCATTTT. The chain uses TRBV6-1 and TRBJ1-5, with a weak D call TRBD1 (6 bases). Germline-derived CDR1 and CDR2 are MNHNS and SASEGT. The CDR3 totals 18 residues. Deletions cut 2 bases from V and 0 bases from J, with 17 bases between.

Note on this clone: Other DNA sequences in the sample encode the same CDR3. CDR3 amino acids: CASRYRDLRGYTF. For the CDR3, the DNA is TGTGCCAGCAGATACCGGGACCTACGGGGATACACCTTC. This chain connects TRBV6-2 or TRBV6-3 to TRBJ1-2; possibly TRBD1 for D (5 bases). Looked up from germline, CDR1 is MNHEY and CDR2 is SVGEGT. V was shortened by 6 bases and J by 11 bases, with 19 bases between the two germline ends. The CDR3 sequence is 13 residues long.

This clone was found many times. A much larger clonotype is one base distant, so this may be a read error. The chain has TRBV15 and TRBJ1-3, with D unresolved. The CDR3 runs 14 residues. Germline lookup yields CDR1 LNHNV and CDR2 YYDKDF (reference sequence). The CDR3 nucleotides read TGTGCCACCAGCAGAGAGGGTTTTGGAAGCACCATATATTTT. Its protein product is CATSREGFGSTIYF.

V usage is TRBV20-1 and J usage is TRBJ2-1, with 7 bases that match TRBD2. The germline CDR1 and CDR2 sequences are DFQATT and SNEGSKA (reference sequence). With V trimmed by 0 bases and J by 12 bases, 14 bases remained unmatched. The CDR3 sequence is 15 residues long. Written as DNA, the CDR3 is TGCAGTGCTAGAGATCCTTGCGGGGGATTAAAGGTGCAGTTCTTC. Translated, it gives CSARDPCGGLKVQFF.

This chain joins TRBV5-6 and TRBJ1-5; D is ambiguous. From germline, CDR1 is SGHDT and CDR2 YYEEEE. CDR3 length equals 12 residues. The germline V and J ends were trimmed by 3 bases and 7 bases, with 8 bases remaining between them. Written as DNA, the CDR3 is TGTGCCAGCAGCTCTGCGAGACAGCCCCAGCATTTT. It codes for CASSSARQPQHF.

The J gene is TRBJ1-5, the V gene TRBV6-1; D is undetermined. Per the germline V gene, CDR1 is MNHNS and CDR2 is SASEGT. CDR3 length: 13 amino acids. V was shortened by 3 bases and J by 6 bases, with 9 bases between the two germline ends. Written as DNA, the CDR3 is TGTGCCAGCAGTGACAACGTCACTCAGCCCCAGCATTTT. Amino acid sequence: CASSDNVTQPQHF.

This clone appeared many times. J is TRBJ2-7 and V is TRBV4-2; 7 bases align to TRBD2. The CDR3 runs 15 residues. J gave up 1 base and V 3 bases, and 6 bases lay outside the gene matches. In germline, CDR1 is LGHNA, CDR2 YNFKEQ. The CDR3 region has the DNA TGTGCCAGCAGCCAGATACCTAGCGGTTCCTACGAGCAGTACTTC. It yields the protein CASSQIPSGSYEQYF.

V is TRBV5-1 and J is TRBJ1-2; no definite D call. The V end lost 0 bases, the J end lost 1 base, and 4 bases lay between the germline ends. The CDR3 loop spans 13 amino acids. Germline loops: CDR1 SGHRS, CDR2 YFSETQ. This CDR3 reads CASSLEGNYGYTF. Here the CDR3 DNA reads TGCGCCAGCAGCTTGGAGGGTAACTATGGCTACACCTTC.

Relative to its sample, this clone is medium-sized. The V and J genes are TRBV2 and TRBJ2-3, with 11 bases lining up with TRBD2. The ends lost 3 bases at V and 0 bases at J; junction bases unmatched: 11. This CDR3 has 19 amino acids. CDR1 and CDR2 (germline): SNHLY, FYNNEI. CDR3 sequence (DNA): TGTGCCAGCAGTGATGGGGTTGGGACTAGCGGAACTAGCACAGATACGCAGTATTTT. Encoded protein: CASSDGVGTSGTSTDTQYF.

This clone occurred a few times. The gene calls are TRBV28 and TRBJ2-7; D gene uncertain. CDR1 is MDHEN and CDR2 is SYDVKM in the germline V gene. The CDR3 extends over 12 amino acids. V lost 6 bases to trimming and J lost 6 bases, with 12 bases between them. The CDR3 loop reads CASSSKGTEQYF. The CDR3 coding sequence is TGTGCCAGCAGCTCAAAGGGTACCGAGCAGTACTTC.

The chain carries TRBV20-1 and TRBJ2-7, with 8 nucleotides matching TRBD2. CDR1 is DFQATT and CDR2 is SNEGSKA in the germline V gene (reference sequence). V gave up 2 bases and J gave up 0 bases; unmatched junction bases: 6. The CDR3 sequence is 15 residues long. CDR3 protein: CSARWASGPSYEQYF. CDR3 DNA: TGCAGTGCTAGATGGGCTAGCGGGCCCTCCTACGAGCAGTACTTC.

This chain joins TRBV7-2 and TRBJ1-6; no reliable D call. The CDR3 extends over 13 amino acids. In germline, CDR1 is SGHTA, CDR2 FQGNSA. V was pared by 8 bases and J by 11 bases, with 16 bases between. CDR3 residues: CASSETKVTPLHF. The CDR3, as DNA: TGTGCCAGCTCCGAGACAAAGGTTACACCCCTCCACTTT.

This clone appeared many times. The chain recombines TRBV6-2 or TRBV6-3 with TRBJ2-5; a possible D gene is TRBD1 (6 bases). CDR3 size: 14 residues. The ends were cut back, 7 bases at V and 1 base at J, with 13 bases in the middle. In germline, CDR1 is MNHEY, CDR2 SVGEGT. DNA for the CDR3: TGTGCCAGCACCATAACAGGGTTCCAAGAGACCCAGTACTTC. Protein: CASTITGFQETQYF.

The chain combines TRBV20-1 with TRBJ2-7, with TRBD2 matching over 8 bases. In germline, CDR1 is DFQATT, CDR2 SNEGSKA (reference sequence). V shed 3 bases, J shed 3 bases, and the junction held 10 bases outside the gene matches. This CDR3 spans 15 amino acids. CDR3 region: CSASGREGLIYEQYF. The CDR3 DNA sequence: TGCAGTGCTAGTGGCCGGGAGGGTCTGATCTACGAGCAGTACTTC.

A word on this clone: The junction departs from the called germline gene at one end, perhaps through a read error. The chain joins TRBV11-3 to TRBJ1-4, with TRBD1 as a possible D gene (5 bases). Germline CDR1 is SGHNT and CDR2 is YENEEA. CDR3 length equals 15 residues. CDR3 bases: TGTGCCTGCAGTCCTCCGGGACGGAGCAATGAAAAACTGATTTTT. The encoded protein is CACSPPGRSNEKLIF.

V is TRBV10-3 and J is TRBJ2-3; D uncertain. This CDR3 is built from 13 residues. V was trimmed by 11 bases and J by 2 bases, leaving 14 bases between them. Germline V lookup: CDR1 ENHRY, CDR2 SYGVKD. The CDR3 sequence: CAGTSSSTDTQYF. The DNA for the CDR3 is TGTGCCGGAACCAGTAGTTCCACAGATACGCAGTATTTT.

This clone was seen at least ten times. V usage is TRBV5-6 and J usage is TRBJ1-2; 10 nucleotides agree with TRBD1. The CDR3 runs 14 residues. The V and J ends lost 1 base and 14 bases, in that order; junction bases with no gene match: 11. From germline, CDR1 is SGHDT and CDR2 YYEEEE. The CDR3 spells CASSLWGQGRKETF. CDR3 nucleotide sequence: TGTGCCAGCAGCTTGTGGGGACAGGGGCGGAAAGAAACCTTC.

By frequency in the sample, this clone is medium-sized (0.01 to 0.1%). J is TRBJ1-3 and V is TRBV5-1; no clear D. The CDR3 is made up of 12 amino acids. The germline V gene encodes CDR1 SGHRS and CDR2 YFSETQ. V was pared by 4 bases and J by 2 bases, with 4 bases between. The CDR3 here is CASSETGNTIYF. The DNA for the CDR3 is TGCGCCAGCAGCGAGACTGGAAACACCATATATTTT.

This clone was seen many times. J is TRBJ2-7 and V is TRBV29-1, with D hard to call. Germline V gene sequence: CDR1 SQVTM, CDR2 ANQGSEA. V lost 4 bases and J 2 bases, leaving 18 bases between the germline ends. CDR3 length equals 15 residues. The CDR3 spells CSVVTGKDLPYEQYF. CDR3 in DNA: TGCAGCGTTGTTACGGGCAAAGACTTACCCTACGAGCAGTACTTC.

V gene TRBV11-2 combines with J gene TRBJ2-2, with 8 bases lining up with TRBD1. The CDR3 runs 16 residues. Germline loops: CDR1 SGHAT, CDR2 FQNNGV. J was trimmed by 3 bases and V by 3 bases; bases with no gene match: 6. The CDR3 sequence is CASSFGRQGYTGELFF. In DNA form, the CDR3 reads TGTGCCAGCAGCTTTGGTCGACAGGGGTACACCGGGGAGCTGTTTTTT. The full variable domain, with the rest looked up from reference TRBV11-2 and TRBJ2-2, is EAGVAQSPRYKIIEKRQSVAFWCNPISGHATLYWYQQILGQGPKLLIQFQNNGVVDDSQLPKDRFSAERLKGVDSTLKIQPAKLEDSAVYLCASSFGRQGYTGELFFGEGSRLTVL.

The rearrangement links TRBV3-1 to TRBJ2-7; TRBD2 is a possible D gene (5 bases). CDR3 length equals 14 residues. Germline-derived CDR1 and CDR2 are LGHDT and YNNKEL (reference sequence). V was clipped by 6 bases and J by 5 bases, with 17 bases between them. CDR3 sequence (DNA): TGTGCCAGCAGGCTATGCGTGAGGGCGGACGAGCAGTACTTC. It translates to CASRLCVRADEQYF.

V gene TRBV18 combines with J gene TRBJ2-7; no definite D call. Trimming left V 4 bases short and J 6 bases short, with 10 bases between. Germline assignment: CDR1 KGHSH and CDR2 LQKENI. CDR3 size: 12 residues. The CDR3 reads CASSRAFSEQYF. As DNA, the CDR3 is TGTGCCAGCTCACGGGCATTCAGCGAGCAGTACTTC.